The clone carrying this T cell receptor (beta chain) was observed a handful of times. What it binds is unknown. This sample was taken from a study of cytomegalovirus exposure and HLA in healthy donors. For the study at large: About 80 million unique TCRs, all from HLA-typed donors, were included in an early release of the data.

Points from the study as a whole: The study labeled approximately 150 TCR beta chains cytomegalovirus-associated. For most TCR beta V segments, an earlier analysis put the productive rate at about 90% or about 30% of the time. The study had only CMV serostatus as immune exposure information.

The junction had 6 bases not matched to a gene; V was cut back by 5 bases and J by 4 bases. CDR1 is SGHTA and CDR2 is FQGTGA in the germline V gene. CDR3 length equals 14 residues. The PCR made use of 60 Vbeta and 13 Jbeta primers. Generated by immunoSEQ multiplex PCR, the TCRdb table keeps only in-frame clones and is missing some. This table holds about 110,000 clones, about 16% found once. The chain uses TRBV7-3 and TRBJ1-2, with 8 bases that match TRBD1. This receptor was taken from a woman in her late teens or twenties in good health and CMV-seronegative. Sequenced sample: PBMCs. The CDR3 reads CASSPTGAGYGYTF. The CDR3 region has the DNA TGTGCCAGCAGCCCGACAGGGGCTGGCTATGGCTACACCTTC.